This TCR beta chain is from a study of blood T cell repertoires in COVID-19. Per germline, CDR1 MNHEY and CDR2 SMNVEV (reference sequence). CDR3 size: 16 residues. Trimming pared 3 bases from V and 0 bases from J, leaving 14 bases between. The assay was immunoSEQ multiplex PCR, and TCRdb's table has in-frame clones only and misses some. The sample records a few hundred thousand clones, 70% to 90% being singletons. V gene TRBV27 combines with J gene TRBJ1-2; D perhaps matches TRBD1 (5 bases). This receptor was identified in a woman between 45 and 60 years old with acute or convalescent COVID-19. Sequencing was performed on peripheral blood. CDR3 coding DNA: TGTGCCAGCAGTTTCCATACAGGATCAGCTAACTATGGCTACACCTTC. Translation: CASSFHTGSANYGYTF.